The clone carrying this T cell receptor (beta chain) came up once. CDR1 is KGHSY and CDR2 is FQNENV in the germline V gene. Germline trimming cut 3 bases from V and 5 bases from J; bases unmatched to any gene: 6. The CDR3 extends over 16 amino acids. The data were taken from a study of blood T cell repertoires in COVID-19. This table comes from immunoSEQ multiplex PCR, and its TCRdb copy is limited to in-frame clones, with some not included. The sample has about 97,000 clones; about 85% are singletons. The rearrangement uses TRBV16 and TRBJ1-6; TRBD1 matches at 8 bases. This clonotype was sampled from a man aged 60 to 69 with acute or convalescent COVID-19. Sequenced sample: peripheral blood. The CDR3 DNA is TGTGCCAGCAGCCACGAGAGACAGGGGAATAATTCACCCCTCCACTTT. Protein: CASSHERQGNNSPLHF.